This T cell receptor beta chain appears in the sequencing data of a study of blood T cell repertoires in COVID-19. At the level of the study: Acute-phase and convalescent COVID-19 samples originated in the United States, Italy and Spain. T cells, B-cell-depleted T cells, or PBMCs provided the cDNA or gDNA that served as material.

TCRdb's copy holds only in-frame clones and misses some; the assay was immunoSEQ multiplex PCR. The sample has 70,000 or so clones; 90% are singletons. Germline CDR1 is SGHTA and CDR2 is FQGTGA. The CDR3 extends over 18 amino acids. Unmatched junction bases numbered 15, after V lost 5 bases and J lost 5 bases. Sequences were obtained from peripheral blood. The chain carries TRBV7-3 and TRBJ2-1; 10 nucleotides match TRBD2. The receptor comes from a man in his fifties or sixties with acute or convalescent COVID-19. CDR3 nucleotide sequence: TGTGCCAGCAGCCCATCTTCTAGCGGGAGATTAGGGCACAATGAGCAGTTCTTC. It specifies CASSPSSSGRLGHNEQFF.